This T cell receptor (beta chain) was recorded in a study of low-dose radiotherapy and immunotherapy resistance in tumors. Looking at the study overall: Participants were given intravenous cyclophosphamide 200 mg/m2 every two weeks, one day before radiation and immunotherapy. Daily oral aspirin at 300 mg began on cycle 1 day 1 and lasted four cycles.

Gene-specific TRAV and TRBV primers were used for first-strand cDNA, covering alpha and beta chains. Amplification of TCRs used a constant-region primer and V-primer adapter for roughly 18 PCR cycles. mRNA isolates were amplified via in vitro transcription. Via MiXCR, TCRdb re-called the reads, giving one row per CDR3 protein. The sample lists around 10,000 distinct CDR3 sequences, around three fifths occurring once. The J segment lost 0 bases and the V segment lost 6 bases, leaving 9 bases of the junction unmatched. The CDR3 sequence is 16 residues long. Donors were administered nivolumab, ipilimumab, aspirin and low-dose cyclophosphamide, together with low-dose radiotherapy.

The chain has TRBV12-3 or TRBV12-4 and TRBJ2-3; 7 bases are a match to TRBD2. The receptor's source is a human donor with advanced metastatic prostate, ovarian, gallbladder or colorectal cancer (not recorded which). This table probably holds off-target reads from a library built for another chain. This chain's CDR3 is CASSLGEGGSTDTQYF. The CDR3 region has the DNA TGTGCCAGCAGCCTCGGGGAGGGAGGGAGCACAGATACGCAGTATTTT.